Below, 20 T cell receptor beta chains from the same sample are listed, as sequenced in a study of blood T cell repertoires in COVID-19. Method: immunoSEQ multiplex PCR; TCRdb's copy keeps in-frame clones and lacks some. The table lists over 90,000 clones, around 73% of them singletons, with 9.8% in the top ten. Sequenced sample: peripheral blood. These TCRs come from a man aged 55 to 70 with active or convalescent COVID-19.

The sample holds a few counts of this clone. The rearrangement links TRBV2 to TRBJ2-2, with D perhaps matching TRBD2 (5 bases). The V end lost 6 bases, the J end lost 13 bases, and 15 bases lay between the germline ends. The V gene's germline CDR1 is SNHLY and CDR2 FYNNEI. The CDR3 is 12 amino acids. The DNA of the CDR3 is TGTGCCAGCAGGGAGGCCGCCCGGACGCTGTTTTTT. It encodes CASREAARTLFF.

This clone came up once. V usage is TRBV2 and J usage is TRBJ1-5; D is perhaps TRBD1 (5 bases). The V and J ends lost 3 bases and 3 bases respectively, with 9 bases between them. Germline CDR1 reads SNHLY; CDR2 reads FYNNEI. The CDR3 has 14 residues. The CDR3 loop is CASSEWGTNQPQHF. The CDR3 DNA sequence: TGTGCCAGCAGTGAGTGGGGCACCAATCAGCCCCAGCATTTT.

The chain is built from TRBV29-1 and TRBJ1-2; 7 positions agree with TRBD1. Germline V CDR1 and CDR2: SQVTM, ANQGSEA. V was pared by 6 bases and J by 7 bases, with 5 bases of the junction left unmatched. CDR3 length equals 11 residues. The CDR3 bases are TGCAGCGTCCCGACAGGGAGTGGCTACACCTTC. It specifies CSVPTGSGYTF.

The genes are TRBV7-2 and TRBJ2-2; D uncertain. This CDR3 spans 13 amino acids. Trimming cost V 5 bases and J 5 bases, with 9 bases left between them. Germline V gives CDR1 SGHTA, CDR2 FQGNSA. DNA of the CDR3: TGTGCCAGCAGCCCCCCGGGTACCGGGGAGCTGTTTTTT. Translated, it gives CASSPPGTGELFF.

The chain recombines TRBV28 with TRBJ2-2; TRBD2 matches 12 bases. Trimming removed 5 bases from V and 6 bases from J; junction bases left unmatched: 1. This CDR3 is 14 amino acids long. The germline V gene has CDR1 MDHEN and CDR2 SYDVKM. CDR3 coding DNA: TGTGCCAGCAGTCGACTAGCGGGGGCCGGGGAGCTGTTTTTT. It yields the protein CASSRLAGAGELFF. Using reference TRBV28 and TRBJ2-2 for the parts outside the CDR3, the full variable domain is DVKVTQSSRYLVKRTGEKVFLECVQDMDHENMFWYRQDPGLGLRLIYFSYDVKMKEKGDIPEGYSVSREKKERFSLILESASTNQTSMYLCASSRLAGAGELFFGEGSRLTVL.

This clone was found once. J is TRBJ2-6 and V is TRBV12-3 or TRBV12-4, with D unclear. Deletions cut 3 bases from V and 3 bases from J, with 3 bases between. This CDR3 comprises 13 residues. CDR3 amino acids: CASSFGGANVLTF. CDR3 coding DNA: TGTGCCAGCAGTTTCGGTGGGGCCAACGTCCTGACTTTC.

In nucleotides, the CDR3 is TGCGCCAGCAGCTTGCAGGCACTCACAGATACGCAGTATTTT. Protein: CASSLQALTDTQYF. V is TRBV5-1 and J is TRBJ2-3; D unresolved. The germline V gene has CDR1 SGHRS and CDR2 YFSETQ. Trimming cost V 1 base and J 2 bases, with 8 bases left between them. The CDR3 totals 14 residues.

This rearrangement joins TRBV30 to TRBJ1-5; D is ambiguous. Germline loops: CDR1 GTSNPN, CDR2 SVGIG (reference sequence). The ends were cut back, 7 bases at V and 1 base at J, with 8 bases in the middle. The CDR3 totals 12 residues. The CDR3 region is CASRSSNQPQHF. The CDR3 DNA is TGTGCCTCTAGGTCGAGCAATCAGCCCCAGCATTTT.

The chain recombines TRBV5-1 with TRBJ1-4; D is possibly TRBD1 (5 bases). The CDR3 is 15 residues long. V lost 3 bases and J lost 4, with 13 bases in between. Per germline, CDR1 SGHRS and CDR2 YFSETQ. The CDR3 loop is CASSWGGRSNEKLFF. CDR3 DNA: TGCGCCAGCAGCTGGGGGGGACGGAGTAATGAAAAACTGTTTTTT.

The chain recombines TRBV2 with TRBJ2-1, with 8 nucleotides matching TRBD2. V was clipped by 5 bases and J by 7 bases; unmatched bases: 13. Germline CDR1 SNHLY, CDR2 FYNNEI. CDR3 length equals 16 residues. CDR3 coding DNA: TGTGCCAGCAGTCCCCCCCCTGCGGGAGGTAGAAATGAGCAGTTCTTC. Protein: CASSPPPAGGRNEQFF.

The J gene is TRBJ1-5, the V gene TRBV7-2; the D is unclear. The CDR3 has 13 amino acids. Trimming took 3 bases from V and 3 from J, leaving 6 bases between them. Germline V lookup: CDR1 SGHTA, CDR2 FQGNSA. CDR3 amino acids: CASSFQANQPQHF. The CDR3 DNA is TGTGCCAGCAGCTTCCAGGCCAATCAGCCCCAGCATTTT.

Comment on this clone: Additional DNA sequences in this sample encode the identical CDR3. The chain is built from TRBV3-1 (or the pseudogene TRBV3-2) and TRBJ2-5; 12 bases map to TRBD2. CDR1 is LGHDT and CDR2 is YNNKEL in the germline V gene (reference sequence). The ends lost 4 bases at V and 1 base at J; junction bases unmatched: 4. CDR3 size: 16 residues. The CDR3 DNA is TGTGCCAGCAGCCGGGGGACTAGCGGGTCCCAAGAGACCCAGTACTTC. Its translation is CASSRGTSGSQETQYF.

The V and J genes are TRBV10-3 and TRBJ2-1; 9 bases are shared with TRBD2. Germline V gene data show CDR1 as ENHRY and CDR2 as SYGVKD. Germline trimming cut 5 bases from V and 0 bases from J; bases unmatched to any gene: 5. This CDR3 is 16 amino acids long. CDR3 in DNA: TGTGCCATCAGTAAGGCTAGCGGGGCCTCCTACAATGAGCAGTTCTTC. Translation: CAISKASGASYNEQFF.

The genes are TRBV28 and TRBJ1-4; tentatively, D is TRBD1 (6 bases). Germline loops: CDR1 MDHEN, CDR2 SYDVKM. Deletions cut 2 bases from V and 1 base from J, with 11 bases between. This CDR3 has 16 residues. CDR3 in DNA: TGTGCCAGCAGTTTAGCAGGGGTCGGAACTAATGAAAAACTGTTTTTT. Its translation: CASSLAGVGTNEKLFF.

The chain recombines TRBV28 with TRBJ1-6; maybe TRBD1 (5 bases). The CDR3 is 14 amino acids. CDR1 is MDHEN, CDR2 SYDVKM, per germline. The germline V and J ends were trimmed by 6 bases and 3 bases, with 9 bases remaining between them. The CDR3 region is CASSRQLYNSPLHF. The CDR3 DNA reads as TGTGCCAGCAGCCGACAGCTCTATAATTCACCCCTCCACTTT.

The chain couples TRBV7-8 to TRBJ2-1; 8 positions match TRBD2. CDR1 is SGHVS and CDR2 is FQNEAQ in the germline V gene. V shed 4 bases and J 4 bases; nucleotides not matched to a gene: 9. The CDR3 totals 16 residues. The CDR3 sequence: CASSSRTSGGYNEQFF. The CDR3, as DNA: TGTGCCAGCAGCTCCCGTACTAGCGGAGGTTACAATGAGCAGTTCTTC. The full variable domain, in which reference TRBV7-8 and TRBJ2-1 provide the parts outside the CDR3, is GAGVSQSPRYKVAKRGQDVALRCDPISGHVSLFWYQQALGQGPEFLTYFQNEAQLDKSGLPSDRFFAERPEGSVSTLKIQRTQQEDSAVYLCASSSRTSGGYNEQFFGPGTRLTVL.

This clone showed up just once. V is TRBV7-2 and J is TRBJ2-2; 8 nucleotides match TRBD2. CDR3 size: 16 residues. The V and J ends lost 5 bases and 1 base, in that order; junction bases with no gene match: 6. Germline V gene lookup returns CDR1 SGHTA and CDR2 FQGNSA. CDR3 sequence (DNA): TGTGCCAGCAGCCCGGGGGGGCAGGGGAACACCGGGGAGCTGTTTTTT. It specifies CASSPGGQGNTGELFF.

The rearrangement joins TRBV4-3 to TRBJ1-2, with 7 bases matching TRBD1. The V gene's germline CDR1 is LGHNA and CDR2 YSLEER. The CDR3 is 15 residues long. V shed 3 bases and J 4 bases; nucleotides not matched to a gene: 8. CDR3 amino acids: CASSQDGQATYGYTF. The CDR3 DNA reads as TGCGCCAGCAGCCAGGATGGACAGGCAACCTATGGCTACACCTTC.

This clone was detected ten times or more. The rearrangement joins TRBV5-6 to TRBJ1-2; D might be TRBD1 (6 bases). The CDR3 runs 16 residues. Trimming took 4 bases from V and 2 from J, leaving 18 bases between them. The germline V gene has CDR1 SGHDT and CDR2 YYEEEE. The CDR3 region has the DNA TGTGCCAGCAGCCCCCAGTCGGGGGGGGCCAACTATGGCTACACCTTC. Its translation is CASSPQSGGANYGYTF.

This chain joins TRBV27 and TRBJ1-1; 7 nucleotides line up with TRBD1. The CDR3 covers 13 residues. Per the germline V gene, CDR1 is MNHEY and CDR2 is SMNVEV (reference sequence). J gave up 4 bases and V 7 bases, and 6 bases lay outside the gene matches. The CDR3 spells CASKLRQGTEAFF. CDR3 DNA: TGTGCCAGCAAACTGAGACAGGGCACTGAAGCTTTCTTT.